This T cell receptor beta chain was identified during a study of type 1 and type 2 diabetes patients. In the study overall: Participants included type 1 and type 2 diabetes patients plus nondiabetic controls. The whole study generated approximately 20 million paired-end reads. Findings and limits, study-wide: Type 2 diabetes and control V and J usage correlated highly, about 0.97.

Concerning this clonotype itself: The antigen is undetermined.

PCR was run on genomic DNA. A primer set of 30 forward and 13 reverse primers amplified the CDR3. Each CDR3 protein gets one entry after TCRdb re-called the multiplex PCR reads with MiXCR. The data contain under 300,000 distinct CDR3 sequences, roughly 50% of them singletons. CDR3 length: 15 amino acids. CDR1 and CDR2 from the germline V gene are SGHTA and FQGNSA. Trimming left V 0 bases short and J 2 bases short, with 10 bases between. Other autoimmune diseases and infections within the past four weeks excluded donors. The chain combines TRBV7-2 with TRBJ1-1, with D perhaps matching TRBD1 (6 bases). The sample was peripheral blood mononuclear cells (PBMCs). The receptor's source is a man in his late teens or twenties with type 2 diabetes. This CDR3 is CASSLALGTNTEAFF. Written as DNA, the CDR3 is TGTGCCAGCAGCTTAGCGCTCGGGACAAACACTGAAGCTTTCTTT.